A selection of T cell receptor beta chains follows, all from one sample in a study of OX40 agonist ivuxolimab in advanced cancers. Sequencing used immunoSEQ multiplex PCR; TCRdb keeps in-frame clones, though not all of them. The profile covers approximately 69,000 clones, with less than 90% appearing a single time and roughly 8% taken by the ten largest. This specimen was CD4+ or CD8+ T cells sorted from blood, taken in a trial of the OX40 agonist ivuxolimab. Every receptor here comes from an adult with an advanced solid tumor such as melanoma, head and neck, liver or kidney cancer. Both conserved end residues are part of each CDR3.

CDR3 | J | V
CASNPLSSGRGGTQYF | TRBJ2-5 | TRBV27
CASSRQGGSTYSNQPQHF | TRBJ1-5 | TRBV7-2
CSVLPGTEAFF | TRBJ1-1 | TRBV29-1
CASSRDWNSGANVLTF | TRBJ2-6 | TRBV18
CASSYSGGPNQPQHF | TRBJ1-5 | TRBV6-5
CASSSRSFNEQFF | TRBJ2-1 | TRBV11-2
CASSVGNTDTQYF | TRBJ2-3 | TRBV9
CAWGGFGTQYF | TRBJ2-5 | TRBV7-9
CASSPSGGDQPQHF | TRBJ1-5 | TRBV18
CASSPRQGDTRNEQFF | TRBJ2-1 | TRBV11-3
CASSVVGALGETQYF | TRBJ2-5 | TRBV9
CASTMITATRNTGNTIYF | TRBJ1-3 | TRBV19
CASRDGIYEQYF | TRBJ2-7 | TRBV6-5
CASSLEGTYEQYF | TRBJ2-7 | TRBV5-1
CASSPPAGRDTQYF | TRBJ2-3 | TRBV18
CASSPRGAVDTQYF | TRBJ2-3 | TRBV4-1
CASSQVLGTFISEAFF | TRBJ1-1 | TRBV4-3
CASRPSGRGETQYF | TRBJ2-5 | TRBV4-2
CAGRGLDNEQFF | TRBJ2-1 | TRBV2
CASSLFLGSRETQYF | TRBJ2-5 | TRBV7-9
CASSLTIYEQYF | TRBJ2-7 | TRBV7-2
CASSIGGDSPLHF | TRBJ1-6 | TRBV19